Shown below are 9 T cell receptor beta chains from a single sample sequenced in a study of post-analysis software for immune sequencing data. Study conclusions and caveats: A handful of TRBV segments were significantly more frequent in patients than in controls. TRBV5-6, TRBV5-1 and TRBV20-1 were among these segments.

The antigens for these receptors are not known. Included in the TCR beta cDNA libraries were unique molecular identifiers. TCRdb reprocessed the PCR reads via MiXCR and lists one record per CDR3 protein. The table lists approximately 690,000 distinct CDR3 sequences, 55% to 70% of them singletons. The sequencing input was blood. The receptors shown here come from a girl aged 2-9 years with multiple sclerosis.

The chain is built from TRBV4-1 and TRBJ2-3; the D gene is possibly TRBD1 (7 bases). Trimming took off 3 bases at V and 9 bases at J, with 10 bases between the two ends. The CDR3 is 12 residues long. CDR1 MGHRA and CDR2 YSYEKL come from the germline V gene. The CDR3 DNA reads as TGCGCCAGCAGCCAGGAGGGGGCCACGCAGTATTTT. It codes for CASSQEGATQYF.

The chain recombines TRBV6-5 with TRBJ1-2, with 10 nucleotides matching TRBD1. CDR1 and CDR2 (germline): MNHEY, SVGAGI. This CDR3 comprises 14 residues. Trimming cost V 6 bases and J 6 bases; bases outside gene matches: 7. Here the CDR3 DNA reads TGTGCCAGCAGGACCGGGACAGGGGAACATGGCTACACCTTC. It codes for CASRTGTGEHGYTF.

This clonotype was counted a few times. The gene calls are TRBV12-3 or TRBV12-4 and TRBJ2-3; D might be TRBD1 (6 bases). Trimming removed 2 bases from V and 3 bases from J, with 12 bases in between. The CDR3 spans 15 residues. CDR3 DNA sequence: TGTGCCAGCAGTTTACGGCCCAGGGGTACAGATACGCAGTATTTT. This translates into CASSLRPRGTDTQYF.

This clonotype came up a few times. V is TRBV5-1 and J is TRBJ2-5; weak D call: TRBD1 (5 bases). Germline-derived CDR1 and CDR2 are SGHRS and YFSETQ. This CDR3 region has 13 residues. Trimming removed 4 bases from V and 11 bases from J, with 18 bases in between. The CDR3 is CASSRQGDSEQYF. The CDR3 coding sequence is TGCGCCAGCAGCCGTCAAGGGGATTCGGAGCAGTACTTC.

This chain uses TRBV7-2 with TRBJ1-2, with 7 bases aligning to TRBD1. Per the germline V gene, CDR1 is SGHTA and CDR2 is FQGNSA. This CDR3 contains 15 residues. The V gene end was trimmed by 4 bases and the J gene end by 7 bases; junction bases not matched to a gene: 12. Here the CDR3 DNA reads TGTGCCAGCAGCTCCAAGCCCCAGGGGGGGTCTGGCTACACCTTC. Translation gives CASSSKPQGGSGYTF.

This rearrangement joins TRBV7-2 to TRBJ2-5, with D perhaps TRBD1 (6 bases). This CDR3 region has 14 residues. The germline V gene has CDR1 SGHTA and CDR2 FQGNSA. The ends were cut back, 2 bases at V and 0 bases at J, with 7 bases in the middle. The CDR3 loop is CASSLWDNQETQYF. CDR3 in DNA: TGTGCCAGCAGCTTATGGGACAACCAAGAGACCCAGTACTTC.

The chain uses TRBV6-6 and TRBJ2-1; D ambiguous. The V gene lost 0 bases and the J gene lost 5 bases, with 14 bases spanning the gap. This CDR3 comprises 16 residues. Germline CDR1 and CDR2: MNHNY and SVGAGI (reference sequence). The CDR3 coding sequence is TGTGCCAGCAGTTACTCAGGTGGGATTAAGAACAATGAGCAGTTCTTC. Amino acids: CASSYSGGIKNNEQFF.

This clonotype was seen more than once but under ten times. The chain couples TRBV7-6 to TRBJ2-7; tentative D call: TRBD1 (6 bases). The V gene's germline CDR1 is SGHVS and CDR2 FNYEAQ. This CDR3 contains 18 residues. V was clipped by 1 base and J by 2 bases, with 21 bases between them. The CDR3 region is CASSLVGPAGADTYEQYF. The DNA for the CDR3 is TGTGCCAGCAGCTTAGTAGGCCCCGCAGGGGCGGACACCTACGAGCAGTACTTC.

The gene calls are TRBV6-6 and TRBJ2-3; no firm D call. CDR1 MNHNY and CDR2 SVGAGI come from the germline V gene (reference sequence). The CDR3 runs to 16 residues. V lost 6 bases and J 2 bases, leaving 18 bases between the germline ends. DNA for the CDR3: TGTGCCAGCAGACCGCCCCTTGGGCGGTTCACAGATACGCAGTATTTT. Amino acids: CASRPPLGRFTDTQYF.